This TCR beta chain was profiled in a study of blood T cell repertoires in COVID-19 (TCRdb year 2020). For the study in its entirety: The collaborator samples originated in the United States, Italy and Spain and spanned the acute and convalescent phases of COVID-19. The repertoires were made available in a free public database intended to serve as a resource for research on the immune response to SARS-CoV-2. Deeply sampled blood TCRbeta repertoires from subjects exposed to, actively infected with, or recovered from COVID-19 were included in the dataset. Where available, HLA class I and class II types were obtained from metadata supplied by the sample provider rather than from assay-based typing. Samples were obtained from the ongoing ImmuneRACE study (first 160 participants) and from 1,200 or so subjects provided by 6 global collaborators. The prospective study material was composed of cDNA or gDNA derived from T cells, B-cell-depleted T cells, or PBMCs. Nearly every sample came with metadata listing a de-identified subject ID, COVID-19 status, age in years and sex.

Note on this clone: This clone's antigen is unknown. No base qualities exist here, and no much larger clone lies one base off it.

The CDR3 covers 15 residues, taking in both the cysteine and the phenylalanine. The retained sequence is limited to the CDR3, 45 bases, with the frame set at the first base. Trimming removed 5 bases from V and 7 bases from J; the gene matches leave 10 bases unexplained. The germline V gene (reference sequence) provides CDR1 SEHNR and CDR2 FQNEAQ. Paper-wide results and their limitations: How much clinical and demographic metadata was included differed by source and by participant, and the metadata was provided uncurated.

The immunoSEQ Assay, a bias-controlled multiplex PCR, was used to amplify TCRbeta CDR3 regions from genomic DNA. Under the source paper's analysis protocol: The number of nucleated cells in each sample was estimated from the amplification of reference gene primers within the assay. Sequence reads were collapsed and filtered to measure the absolute abundance of every unique TCRbeta CDR3 rearrangement. Productive Simpson clonality was computed per sample as the square root of Simpson's diversity index over productive rearrangements. Not all clones reach the TCRdb copy of this immuneACCESS table, which keeps in-frame sequences only. Checked studies attribute under half of the gap to unresolved V genes and leave the rest unexplained. D and trimming come from the DNA, and the V and J calls and clone size come from that table. Recorded for this sample are 80,000 to 90,000 clones; about 85% of them occurred a single time. Clones ranked in the top ten supply roughly 15% of the sample.

The collaborating institutions used their own protocols to collect whole blood in K2EDTA tubes. Collaborator samples were shipped for TCRbeta analysis as frozen whole blood, isolated PBMCs, or DNA extracted from either sample type. Sample: peripheral blood. The receptor's source is a woman in her 70s with acute or convalescent COVID-19. The chain was built from TRBV7-9 and TRBJ1-4; 7 bases in between match TRBD1. The nucleotide sequence is TGTGCCAGCAGCCCACGGACAGGAGGGAGTGAAAAACTGTTTTTT. It is translated as CASSPRTGGSEKLFF. Here the CDR3 is joined to the reference TRBV7-9 and TRBJ1-4 genes, and the full variable domain is: DTGVSQNPRHKITKRGQNVTFRCDPISEHNRLYWYRQTLGQGPEFLTYFQNEAQLEKSRLLSDRFSAERPKGSFSTLEIQRTEQGDSAMYLCASSPRTGGSEKLFFGSGTQLSVL.